The sequence of this T cell receptor beta chain was determined in a study of T-cell memory formation after mild COVID-19 (dated by TCRdb to 2020 to 2022). Regarding the study in general: TCR sequence clusters from the two donors were found to be largely donor specific. In two donors, T-cell clones that expanded and contracted after mild COVID-19 were tracked by sequencing TCRalpha and TCRbeta repertoires over time. Two young, previously healthy adult volunteers, one female and one male, were included in the cohort.

The paper's findings and limits, for the study overall: The study covered only a couple of mild cases, and larger cohorts including severe cases with pre-infection samples were considered necessary. Balanced CD4/CD8 phenotypes were observed for clones contracting from day 15 to 85, whereas a bias towards CD4+ was observed for a second wave of clones expanding from day 15 to 37. Contracting CD4+ clones were located mainly in the CM and EM memory subsets, whereas CD8+ clones were found to be enriched in EMRA. Some responding clones were detected in pre-infection memory, which suggested that pre-existing cross-reactive memory T cells had joined the SARS-CoV-2 response. Whether the second-wave clones peaking on day 37 were SARS-CoV-2 specific was not confirmed.

In regard to this clonotype: The clone's antigen remains unknown. No quality values exist for individual bases; no much larger clone is one base distant.

V was cut back by 4 bases and J by 4 bases, leaving a gap of 4 bases between them. Looking up the germline V gene yields CDR1 SQVTM and CDR2 ANQGSEA. The CDR3 measures 10 amino acids from cysteine to phenylalanine. The only DNA kept is the CDR3, 30 bases in frame from the first base. The sequencer was an Illumina NovaSeq 6000. Using 5'RACE with constant-segment primers, TCRalpha and TCRbeta cDNA libraries were constructed, with sample barcodes and unique molecular identifiers added in the process. Trizol reagent was used to extract RNA from every sample. Libraries were amplified in two PCR steps, with a second sample barcode and Illumina TruSeq adapters added in the second step. Libraries were sequenced on an Illumina NovaSeq with 2 x 150 bp paired-end reads. The authors' pipeline ran thus. Reads were demultiplexed and collapsed into UMI-guided consensus sequences with migec v1.2.7. Using mixcr v2.1.11, UMI consensuses were aligned to TRA and TRB V and J templates and then assembled into clonotypes. A clonotype was counted as expanded or contracted only if both edgeR and NoisET called the change significant, with noise models trained on biological replicates. For edgeR calls, a false discovery rate-adjusted p below 0.01 and a log2 fold-change threshold of 1 were applied. PCA with hierarchical clustering of max-normalized trajectories of the 1000 most abundant clonotypes was used as exploratory dynamics analysis. Separately sequenced CD4+ and CD8+ repertoires were used to assign the CD4 or CD8 phenotype of responding clones. TCRdb applied fastp at Q25 and MiXCR to the public reads, then kept only in-frame beta chains. Each record represents a unique CDR3 protein, reported with the most common genes and DNA among its rows. The V and J calls and clone size come from TCRdb's table, not from the authors' own analysis. The sample table holds approximately 190,000 distinct CDR3 sequences, of which approximately 20% were seen once. The ten largest account for 2.4% of the sample.

PBMCs were isolated by Ficoll-Paque density gradient centrifugation. The sequence derives from an adult woman who had mild COVID-19 (a few samples of this study predate the infection). The sample titles of this study are shuffled in the database, so cell type and time point are left out; the donor was told from shared clones. The rearranged segments are TRBV29-1 and TRBJ2-5; the D gene is not confidently resolved. The sample consisted of PBMCs or a T cell subset sorted from them (not recorded which). The encoded CDR3 is CSVVAETQYF. The DNA sequence is given as TGCAGCGTTGTTGCAGAGACCCAGTACTTC.